This record concerns one T cell receptor (beta chain) sequence. Its target is not known. The CDR3 consists of 16 residues. Germline CDR1 is LNHNV and CDR2 is YYDKDF (reference sequence). The V segment lost 1 base and the J segment 5 bases; nucleotides outside the gene matches: 6. Every sample had 80,000 to 100,000 of its TCR templates assayed. Generated by immunoSEQ multiplex PCR, the TCRdb table keeps only in-frame clones and is missing some. The sample includes more than 85,000 clones, about 92% seen only once; the top ten take 0.32%. This sample was included in a study of siplizumab effects on memory and regulatory T cells. Study-level findings and limits: Only a minority of proliferating CD4+ or CD8+ clones had an assignable naive or memory phenotype, with roughly 75-95% lacking one. Tracing alloreactive clones into unstimulated subsets worked for only a minor fraction of them. The average Treg-derived proportion among mappable alloreactive CD4+ clones was about 70% with siplizumab versus roughly 30% in controls.

This receptor was obtained from a human donor in good health. This chain joins TRBV15 and TRBJ2-5; 11 bases fit TRBD2. The sequenced material came from CD4+ T cells sorted from blood. CDR3 loop: CATSRGLAGSGETQYF. In DNA, the CDR3 is TGTGCCACCAGCAGAGGACTAGCGGGATCGGGGGAGACCCAGTACTTC.